The present T cell receptor (beta chain) was sequenced within a study of T cell responses to AZD1222 COVID-19 vaccine. Study-level findings and limits: Baseline seropositivity characterized only a handful of AZD1222 recipients. Sampling captured repertoires only after the peak T cell response. Along spike, vaccine-associated CD4 TCRs were found throughout, with dominance at 160-218 and 743-854.

TCRdb's copy holds only in-frame clones and misses some; the assay was immunoSEQ multiplex PCR. The sample has over 110,000 clones; roughly 90% are singletons. For this clone: The antigen is not known.

The CDR3 spans 12 residues. Looked up from germline, CDR1 is MNHEY and CDR2 is SVGEGT. The V and J ends lost 5 bases and 2 bases respectively, with 7 bases between them. The sequencing here drew on peripheral blood, taken on day 0 of AZD1222 vaccination. This rearrangement joins TRBV6-2 or TRBV6-3 to TRBJ2-7, with D perhaps TRBD2 (5 bases). The origin of this receptor is an adult in good health. The CDR3 nucleotides are TGTGCCAGCAGTCCCGGGACCTACGAGCAGTACTTC. As protein: CASSPGTYEQYF.